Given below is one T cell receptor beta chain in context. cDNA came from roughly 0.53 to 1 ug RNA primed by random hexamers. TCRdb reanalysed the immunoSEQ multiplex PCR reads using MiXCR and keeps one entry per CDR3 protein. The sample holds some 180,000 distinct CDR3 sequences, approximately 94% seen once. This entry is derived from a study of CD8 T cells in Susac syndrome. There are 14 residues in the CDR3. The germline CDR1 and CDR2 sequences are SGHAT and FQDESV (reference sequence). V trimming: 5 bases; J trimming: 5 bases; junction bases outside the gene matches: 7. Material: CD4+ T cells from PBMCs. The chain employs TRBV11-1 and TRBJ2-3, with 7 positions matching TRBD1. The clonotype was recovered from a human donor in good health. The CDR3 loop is CASSDRDSGDTQYF. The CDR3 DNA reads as TGTGCCAGCAGCGACCGGGACAGTGGAGATACGCAGTATTTT. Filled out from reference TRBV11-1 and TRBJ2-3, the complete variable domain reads EAEVAQSPRYKITEKSQAVAFWCDPISGHATLYWYRQILGQGPELLVQFQDESVVDDSQLPKDRFSAERLKGVDSTLKIQPAELGDSAMYLCASSDRDSGDTQYFGPGTRLTVL.